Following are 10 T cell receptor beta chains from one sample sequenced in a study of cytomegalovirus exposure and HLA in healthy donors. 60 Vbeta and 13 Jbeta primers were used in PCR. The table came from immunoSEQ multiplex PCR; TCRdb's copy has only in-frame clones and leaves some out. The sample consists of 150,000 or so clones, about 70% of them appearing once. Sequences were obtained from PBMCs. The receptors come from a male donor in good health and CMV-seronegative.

CDR3 loop: CSAMTRQPQHF. The DNA for the CDR3 is TGCAGTGCCATGACTCGCCAACCCCAGCATTTT. The J gene is TRBJ1-5, the V gene TRBV20-1; no clear D. CDR3 size: 11 residues. V lost 6 bases and J 10 bases, leaving 13 bases between the germline ends. Germline V gene data show CDR1 as DFQATT and CDR2 as SNEGSKA (reference sequence).

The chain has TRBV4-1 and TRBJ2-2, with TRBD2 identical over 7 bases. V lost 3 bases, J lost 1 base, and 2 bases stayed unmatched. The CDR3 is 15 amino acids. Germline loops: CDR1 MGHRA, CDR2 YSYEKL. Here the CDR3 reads CASSQLAVNTGELFF. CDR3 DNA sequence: TGCGCCAGCAGCCAGCTAGCGGTGAACACCGGGGAGCTGTTTTTT.

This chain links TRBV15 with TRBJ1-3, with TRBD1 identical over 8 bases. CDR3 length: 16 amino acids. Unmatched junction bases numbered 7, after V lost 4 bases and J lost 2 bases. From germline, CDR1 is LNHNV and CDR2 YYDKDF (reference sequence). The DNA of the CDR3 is TGTGCCACCAGCAAACGACAGGGGAGTCCTGGAAACACCATATATTTT. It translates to CATSKRQGSPGNTIYF.

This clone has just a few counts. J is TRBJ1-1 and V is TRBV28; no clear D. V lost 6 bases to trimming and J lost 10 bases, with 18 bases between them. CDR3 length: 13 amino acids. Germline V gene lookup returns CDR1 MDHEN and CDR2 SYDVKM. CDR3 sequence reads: CASSPPGVGLAFF. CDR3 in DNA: TGTGCCAGCAGCCCCCCAGGTGTCGGTTTAGCTTTCTTT.

CDR3 loop: CASSTPGQGADGYTF. The CDR3 nucleotides are TGTGCCAGCAGTACCCCCGGACAGGGGGCGGATGGCTACACCTTC. This chain uses TRBV28 with TRBJ1-2; TRBD1 matches at 11 bases. The trim removed 5 bases at V and 6 bases at J, leaving 8 bases unmatched. This CDR3 comprises 15 residues. The germline CDR1 and CDR2 sequences are MDHEN and SYDVKM.

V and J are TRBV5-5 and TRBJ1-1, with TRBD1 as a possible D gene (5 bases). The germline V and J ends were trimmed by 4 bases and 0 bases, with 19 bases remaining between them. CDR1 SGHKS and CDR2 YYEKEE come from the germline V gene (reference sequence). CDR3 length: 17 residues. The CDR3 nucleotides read TGTGCCAGCAGCCTCTCAAGCTGGGCAGGGATGAACACTGAAGCTTTCTTT. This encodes CASSLSSWAGMNTEAFF.

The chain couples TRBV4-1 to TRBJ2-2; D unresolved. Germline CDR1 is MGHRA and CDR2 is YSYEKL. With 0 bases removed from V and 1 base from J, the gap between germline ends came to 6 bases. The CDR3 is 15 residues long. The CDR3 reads CASSQEAGNTGELFF. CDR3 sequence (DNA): TGCGCCAGCAGCCAAGAGGCAGGGAACACCGGGGAGCTGTTTTTT.

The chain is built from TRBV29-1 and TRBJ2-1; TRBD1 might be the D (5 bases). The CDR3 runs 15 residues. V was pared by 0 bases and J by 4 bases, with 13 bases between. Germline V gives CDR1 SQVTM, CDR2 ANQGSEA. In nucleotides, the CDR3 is TGCAGCGTTGAAGAGAGACAGCTCGGATACAATGAGCAGTTCTTC. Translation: CSVEERQLGYNEQFF.

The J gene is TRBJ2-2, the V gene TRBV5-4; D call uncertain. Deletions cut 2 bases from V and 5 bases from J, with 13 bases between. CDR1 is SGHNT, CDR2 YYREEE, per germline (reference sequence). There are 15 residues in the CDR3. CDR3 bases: TGTGCCAGCAGCTTCAAGCAGGTCGATACCGGGGAGCTGTTTTTT. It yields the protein CASSFKQVDTGELFF.

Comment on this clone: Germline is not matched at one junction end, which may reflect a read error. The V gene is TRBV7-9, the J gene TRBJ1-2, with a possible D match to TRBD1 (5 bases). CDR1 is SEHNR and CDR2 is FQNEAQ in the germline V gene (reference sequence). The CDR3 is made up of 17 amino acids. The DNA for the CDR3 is TGTTCCAGCAGCTTAGAGCTTGGTCTACGGGGGGGCTATGGCTACACCTTC. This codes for CSSSLELGLRGGYGYTF.